Following are 23 T cell receptor beta chains from one sample sequenced in a study of T cell responses to AZD1222 COVID-19 vaccine (dated by TCRdb to the early 2020s). The protocol used for the library was the immunoSEQ multiplex PCR assay. This immuneACCESS table, as held by TCRdb, lists in-frame sequences with V and J called but not all clones. Of the missing ones, under half trace to an unresolved V gene in checked studies; the others have no known cause. This sample lists nearly 200,000 clones; over 85% were detected once. The top ten hold roughly 1% of the sample. This specimen's time point label, interpreted: about 28 days (+/-7) after the second vaccine dose. The material sequenced was peripheral blood, taken 28 days after the second AZD1222 dose. Receptors were obtained from an adult who received the AZD1222 COVID-19 vaccine.

The V and J genes are TRBV6-5 and TRBJ1-6; D is possibly TRBD1 (5 bases). The V gene lost 1 base and the J gene lost 9 bases, with 13 bases spanning the gap. Germline CDR1 is MNHEY and CDR2 is SVGAGI. This CDR3 is built from 15 residues. The CDR3 loop is CASSYFWGLGSPLHF. In nucleotides, the CDR3 is TGTGCCAGCAGTTACTTTTGGGGACTAGGTTCACCCCTCCACTTT.

This clone was seen only once. V usage is TRBV30 and J usage is TRBJ1-4; the D is unclear. The CDR3 length is 14 residues. Trimming removed 0 bases from V and 8 bases from J, with 13 bases in between. The germline CDR1 and CDR2 sequences are GTSNPN and SVGIG (reference sequence). The CDR3 here is CAWSVTGSDEKLFF. CDR3 nucleotides: TGTGCCTGGAGTGTAACGGGGAGTGACGAAAAACTGTTTTTT.

This chain uses TRBV10-1 with TRBJ2-2; 12 positions agree with TRBD2. The CDR3 totals 18 residues. V dropped 4 bases and J dropped 1; count of bases not matched to a gene: 7. Germline values: CDR1 WNHNN, CDR2 SYGVQD (reference sequence). CDR3 bases: TGCGCCAGCAGTGCGGGACTAGCGGGTCCTCGGAACACCGGGGAGCTGTTTTTT. Amino acids: CASSAGLAGPRNTGELFF.

This CDR3 is CASSVGSALSGGFNEQFF. The CDR3 coding sequence is TGTGCCAGCAGCGTAGGGTCCGCCCTTAGCGGGGGCTTCAATGAGCAGTTCTTC. The V and J genes are TRBV9 and TRBJ2-1; TRBD2 agrees at 9 bases. The germline V gene has CDR1 SGDLS and CDR2 YYNGEE. V was clipped by 0 bases and J by 6 bases; unmatched bases: 13. The CDR3 spans 18 residues.

This clone was seen a few times. The chain employs TRBV5-1 and TRBJ2-5; unclear D gene. Per germline, CDR1 SGHRS and CDR2 YFSETQ. Trimming stripped 4 bases from V and 2 bases from J, with 12 bases between. The CDR3 sequence is 14 residues long. This CDR3 reads CASSPLAQQETQYF. CDR3 in DNA: TGCGCCAGCAGCCCCCTCGCCCAACAAGAGACCCAGTACTTC.

The chain employs TRBV19 and TRBJ1-1; no clear D. Germline lookup yields CDR1 LNHDA and CDR2 SQIVND (reference sequence). Trimming shortened V by 6 bases and J by 4 bases, and 15 bases separated the two germline ends. This CDR3 is 14 amino acids long. The CDR3 DNA reads TGTGCCAGTAGCACAGACCGTAGAATCACTGAAGCTTTCTTT. Its protein is CASSTDRRITEAFF. Together with reference TRBV19 and TRBJ1-1, the CDR3 gives the full variable domain: DGGITQSPKYLFRKEGQNVTLSCEQNLNHDAMYWYRQDPGQGLRLIYYSQIVNDFQKGDIAEGYSVSREKKESFPLTVTSAQKNPTAFYLCASSTDRRITEAFFGQGTRLTVV.

The chain carries TRBV12-3 or TRBV12-4 and TRBJ1-6; D not certain. CDR3 size: 13 residues. V lost 6 bases to trimming and J lost 7 bases, with 10 bases between them. The CDR3 region has the DNA TGTGCCAGCAGCGTAGGGCAGAATTCACCCCTCCACTTT. Its protein is CASSVGQNSPLHF.

The rearrangement joins TRBV28 to TRBJ1-4, with D perhaps matching TRBD1 (5 bases). V was trimmed by 2 bases and J by 14 bases, leaving 15 bases between them. CDR3 size: 13 residues. CDR1 is MDHEN, CDR2 SYDVKM, per germline. The CDR3 region is CASSLVGARLLFF. The CDR3 DNA reads TGTGCCAGCAGTTTAGTTGGGGCTCGTTTGCTGTTTTTT. The full variable domain, with the rest looked up from reference TRBV28 and TRBJ1-4, is DVKVTQSSRYLVKRTGEKVFLECVQDMDHENMFWYRQDPGLGLRLIYFSYDVKMKEKGDIPEGYSVSREKKERFSLILESASTNQTSMYLCASSLVGARLLFFGSGTQLSVL.

The rearrangement uses TRBV29-1 and TRBJ2-7; 9 positions agree with TRBD1. Germline CDR1 and CDR2: SQVTM and ANQGSEA. The V and J ends lost 4 bases and 8 bases, in that order; junction bases with no gene match: 18. The CDR3 extends over 16 amino acids. CDR3 amino acids: CSVAADKAGTGRQQYF. The CDR3 DNA reads as TGCAGCGTTGCAGCCGACAAAGCCGGGACAGGGAGGCAGCAGTACTTC.

The rearrangement uses TRBV5-1 and TRBJ1-2; maybe TRBD1 (6 bases). V shed 5 bases and J shed 3 bases, with 11 bases lying between them. The V gene's germline CDR1 is SGHRS and CDR2 YFSETQ. The CDR3 contains 13 residues. In nucleotides, the CDR3 is TGCGCCAGCAGTACGGACAGAGACTATGGCTACACCTTC. Translation: CASSTDRDYGYTF.

The rearrangement joins TRBV19 to TRBJ2-7; D perhaps matches TRBD2 (6 bases). Trimming removed 3 bases at V and 6 bases at J, with 18 bases between. The CDR3 is made up of 15 amino acids. Germline V CDR1 and CDR2: LNHDA, SQIVND (reference sequence). CDR3 nucleotides: TGTGCCAGTAGTATTTCCGGGACTGGCGGCCCCGAGCAGTACTTC. Its protein product is CASSISGTGGPEQYF.

The V call is TRBV3-1 (or the pseudogene TRBV3-2), the J call TRBJ2-7; possible D gene TRBD2, 5 bases. The CDR3 is 16 amino acids. The V end lost 1 base, the J end lost 0 bases, and 13 bases lay between the germline ends. Germline assignment: CDR1 LGHDT and CDR2 YNNKEL (reference sequence). The DNA of the CDR3 is TGTGCCAGCAGCCAAGCTAGCCACGGGGTCTCCTACGAGCAGTACTTC. Amino acid sequence: CASSQASHGVSYEQYF.

The chain employs TRBV27 and TRBJ1-2; no definite D call. The CDR3 sequence is 17 residues long. The germline V gene encodes CDR1 MNHEY and CDR2 SMNVEV (reference sequence). V was cut by 8 bases and J by 0 bases, with 22 bases left in between. The CDR3 DNA reads as TGTGCCAGCCGGCCTCGCCCCGGCGGTTATTCTAACTATGGCTACACCTTC. Translating gives CASRPRPGGYSNYGYTF.

The CDR3 spells CAISGTGATSGESYEQYF. The CDR3 DNA reads as TGTGCCATCAGTGGGACAGGGGCTACCTCTGGTGAGTCCTACGAGCAGTACTTC. The rearrangement joins TRBV10-3 to TRBJ2-7; 9 nucleotides line up with TRBD1. CDR1 is ENHRY and CDR2 is SYGVKD in the germline V gene. V dropped 4 bases and J dropped 1; count of bases not matched to a gene: 14. CDR3 size: 18 residues.

J is TRBJ1-1 and V is TRBV6-1; 7 bases map to TRBD1. The CDR3 contains 13 residues. CDR1 and CDR2 from the germline V gene are MNHNS and SASEGT. Trimming at V came to 5 bases and at J to 6 bases, leaving 6 bases not matched to a gene. The chain's CDR3 is CASSRNRGAEAFF. The CDR3 DNA reads as TGTGCCAGCAGTCGTAACAGGGGCGCTGAAGCTTTCTTT.

This chain joins TRBV20-1 and TRBJ1-2; D uncertain. From germline, CDR1 is DFQATT and CDR2 SNEGSKA (reference sequence). Trimming left V 3 bases short and J 6 bases short, with 8 bases between. The CDR3 spans 11 residues. CDR3 amino acids: CSASSPNGYTF. DNA for the CDR3: TGCAGTGCTAGCAGTCCCAATGGCTACACCTTC.

The sample holds a few counts of this clone. The gene calls are TRBV11-2 and TRBJ2-7; 7 nucleotides align to TRBD1. CDR1 is SGHAT, CDR2 FQNNGV, per germline. The V segment lost 5 bases and the J segment 4 bases; nucleotides outside the gene matches: 5. CDR3 length: 13 residues. This CDR3 reads CASSQSGQYEQYF. The CDR3 nucleotides read TGTGCCAGCAGCCAGTCGGGACAGTACGAGCAGTACTTC.

This sequence joins TRBV5-1 and TRBJ2-2; TRBD1 agrees at 8 bases. The J segment lost 6 bases and the V segment lost 4 bases, leaving 14 bases of the junction unmatched. This CDR3 is 17 amino acids long. Germline assignment: CDR1 SGHRS and CDR2 YFSETQ. CDR3 protein: CASSPQPDRARAGELFF. In DNA, the CDR3 is TGCGCCAGCAGCCCCCAGCCGGACAGGGCGAGGGCCGGGGAGCTGTTTTTT.

J is TRBJ1-2 and V is TRBV3-1 (or the pseudogene TRBV3-2); tentatively, D is TRBD1 (5 bases). This CDR3 has 16 amino acids. Germline lookup yields CDR1 LGHDT and CDR2 YNNKEL (reference sequence). Between the trimmed V and J ends, which lost 0 bases and 0 bases, there was a span of 11 bases. The CDR3: CASSQDYGAANYGYTF. DNA for the CDR3: TGTGCCAGCAGCCAAGACTATGGGGCGGCTAACTATGGCTACACCTTC.

The V gene is TRBV5-4, the J gene TRBJ2-3, with D maybe TRBD2 (6 bases). Trimming pared 3 bases from V and 4 bases from J, leaving 15 bases between. This CDR3 has 15 amino acids. Germline lookup yields CDR1 SGHNT and CDR2 YYREEE (reference sequence). This CDR3 is CASSSRLVGADTQYF. The DNA of the CDR3 is TGTGCCAGCAGCTCGAGACTAGTTGGCGCAGATACGCAGTATTTT.

The CDR3 DNA sequence: TGTGCCAGCAGCTTGACGGGACCCAGGGTTTACGAGCAGTACTTC. Its translation: CASSLTGPRVYEQYF. This chain connects TRBV7-9 to TRBJ2-7; D possibly uses TRBD1 or TRBD2 (5 bases each). V was trimmed by 3 bases and J by 4 bases, leaving 16 bases between them. CDR3 length: 15 amino acids. Germline CDR1 is SEHNR and CDR2 is FQNEAQ (reference sequence).

V gene TRBV4-2 combines with J gene TRBJ1-1; D unclear. The ends were cut back, 1 base at V and 4 bases at J, with 13 bases in the middle. Germline CDR1 reads LGHNA; CDR2 reads YNFKEQ. The CDR3 totals 15 residues. CDR3 residues: CASSQVEYSGTEAFF. The CDR3 DNA reads as TGTGCCAGCAGCCAAGTGGAGTATTCGGGCACTGAAGCTTTCTTT.

The chain links TRBV19 to TRBJ1-5; 7 bases are a match to TRBD1. Germline CDR1 is LNHDA and CDR2 is SQIVND (reference sequence). The CDR3 runs to 15 residues. Germline trimming cut 9 bases from V and 0 bases from J; bases unmatched to any gene: 8. The CDR3 here is CASKGALYSNQPQHF. The CDR3 nucleotides are TGTGCCAGCAAGGGGGCCCTATATAGCAATCAGCCCCAGCATTTT.